Described below is a single T cell receptor (beta chain) sequence and its context. Its antigen remains unknown. The investigators reverse transcribed all of the isolated RNA, so they sequenced expressed TCRB transcripts. Method: immunoSEQ multiplex PCR; TCRdb's copy keeps in-frame clones and lacks some. Of around 260,000 clones in the sample, roughly 22% were seen once. CDR3 length: 15 residues. Germline CDR1 and CDR2: LNHDA and SQIVND (reference sequence). V was trimmed by 4 bases and J by 4 bases, leaving 14 bases between them. The data belong to a study of beta chain features in type 1 diabetes. Overall study results and limits: For Type 1 diabetes patients, all four CD4+ subsets carried TCRB CDR3s that were moderately but significantly shorter.

The rearrangement links TRBV19 to TRBJ2-1, with D perhaps TRBD2 (6 bases). The receptor was isolated from a woman between 40 and 50 years old with type 1 diabetes. Sequenced input: naive CD4+ T cells from blood. The CDR3 spells CASSSSGGGYNEQFF. The DNA of the CDR3 is TGTGCCAGTAGTAGCTCCGGGGGTGGATACAATGAGCAGTTCTTC.